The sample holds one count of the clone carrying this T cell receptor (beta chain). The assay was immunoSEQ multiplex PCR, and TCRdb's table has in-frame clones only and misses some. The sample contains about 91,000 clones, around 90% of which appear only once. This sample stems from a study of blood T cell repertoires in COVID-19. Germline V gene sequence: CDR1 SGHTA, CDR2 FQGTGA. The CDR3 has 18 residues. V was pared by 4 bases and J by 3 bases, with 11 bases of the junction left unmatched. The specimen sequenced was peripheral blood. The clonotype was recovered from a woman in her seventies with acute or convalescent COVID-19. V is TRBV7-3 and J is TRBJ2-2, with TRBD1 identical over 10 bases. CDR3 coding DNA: TGTGCCAGCAGCTCCCGGCCCGGGACAGGGGTATACACCGGGGAGCTGTTTTTT. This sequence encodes CASSSRPGTGVYTGELFF.